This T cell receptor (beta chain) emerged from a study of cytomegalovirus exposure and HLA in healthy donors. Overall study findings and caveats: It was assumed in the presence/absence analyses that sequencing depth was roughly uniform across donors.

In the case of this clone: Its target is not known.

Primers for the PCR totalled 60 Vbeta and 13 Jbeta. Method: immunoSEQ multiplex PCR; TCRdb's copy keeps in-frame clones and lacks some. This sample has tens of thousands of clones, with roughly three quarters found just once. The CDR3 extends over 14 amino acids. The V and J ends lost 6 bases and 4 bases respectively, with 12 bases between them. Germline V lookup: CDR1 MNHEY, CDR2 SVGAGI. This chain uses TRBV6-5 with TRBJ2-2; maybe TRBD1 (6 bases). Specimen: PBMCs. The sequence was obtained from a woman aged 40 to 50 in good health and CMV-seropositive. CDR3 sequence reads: CASRGARSTGELFF. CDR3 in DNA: TGTGCCAGCAGGGGGGCTCGGAGCACCGGGGAGCTGTTTTTT.